The following is a TCR beta chain sequence with its context. Antigen unknown. Given the absence of the conserved phenylalanine or tryptophan at the CDR3 end, a read error is likely. This record belongs to a study of T cell repertoires in cytomegalovirus infection. Findings and limits, study-wide: People with CMV and the relevant HLA were identified by cumulative public TCR beta family frequency.

The J segment lost 2 bases and the V segment lost 3 bases, leaving 4 bases of the junction unmatched. This CDR3 region has 14 residues. TCRdb re-analysed the reads in MiXCR, keeping a single row per CDR3 protein. Among about 740,000 distinct CDR3 sequences listed, about 40% were seen once. The clonotype originates from a human donor in good health (CMV status not recorded). Some clones in this sample may be carry-over from other donors' samples. V is TRBV12-3 or TRBV12-4 and J is TRBJ2-7, with 7 positions matching TRBD1. The sequencing input was PBMCs. The CDR3 spells CASSFPGQPYEQYL. CDR3 bases: TGTGCCAGCAGTTTCCCGGGACAGCCCTACGAGCAGTACCTC.